The clone carrying this T cell receptor (beta chain) was picked up many times. With two-round multiplex PCR, TCR beta CDR3 sequences were amplified from genomic DNA. Round one of PCR was performed, and it used primers specific to each TRBV and TRBJ gene. TCRdb called the multiplex PCR reads again in MiXCR, with one record for every CDR3 protein. The profile shows roughly 13,000 distinct CDR3 sequences, 35% to 40% of them singletons. Germline assignment: CDR1 MDHEN and CDR2 SYDVKM. V lost 7 bases to trimming and J lost 8 bases; unmatched junction nucleotides: 10. The CDR3 has 14 residues. The source of the sample is a study of prognosis after radiotherapy for stage I lung cancer.

Sequenced here: PBMCs, sampled before or after stereotactic body radiation therapy (not recorded which). This chain links TRBV28 with TRBJ2-1; 8 bases map to TRBD1. The receptor's source is a donor aged 50 or older with non-small cell lung cancer. The chain's CDR3 is CASIPAGGRDEQFF. DNA for the CDR3: TGTGCCAGCATTCCCGCAGGGGGCCGGGATGAGCAGTTCTTC.